This T cell receptor beta chain was observed in a study of shared clonotypes between healthy human individuals. The V and J ends lost 0 bases and 5 bases respectively, with 10 bases between them. The CDR3 runs 14 residues. Germline CDR1 reads LGHNA; CDR2 reads YNFKEQ. CD8 cells regarded as naive lacked CD45RO, were positively chosen for CCR7, and omitted terminally differentiated effector memory CD45RA+ cells. General observations from the study: Sequencing of the sorted subsets was shown by rarefaction to be incomplete despite large depth.

To note about this clone: Its target is not known.

Assay used: immunoSEQ multiplex PCR; TCRdb lists only in-frame clones, some missing. There are some 2.1 million clones in the sample; just under 95% occur only once, and 1.1% lies in the top ten. The sequenced material came from naive CD8+ T cells sorted from blood. The rearrangement links TRBV4-2 to TRBJ2-5; D tentatively fits TRBD1 or TRBD2 (5 bases each). This TCR was recovered from a man aged 18-30 years in good health. The CDR3 loop reads CASSQDRGDETQYF. CDR3 in DNA: TGTGCCAGCAGCCAAGATAGAGGGGACGAGACCCAGTACTTC.